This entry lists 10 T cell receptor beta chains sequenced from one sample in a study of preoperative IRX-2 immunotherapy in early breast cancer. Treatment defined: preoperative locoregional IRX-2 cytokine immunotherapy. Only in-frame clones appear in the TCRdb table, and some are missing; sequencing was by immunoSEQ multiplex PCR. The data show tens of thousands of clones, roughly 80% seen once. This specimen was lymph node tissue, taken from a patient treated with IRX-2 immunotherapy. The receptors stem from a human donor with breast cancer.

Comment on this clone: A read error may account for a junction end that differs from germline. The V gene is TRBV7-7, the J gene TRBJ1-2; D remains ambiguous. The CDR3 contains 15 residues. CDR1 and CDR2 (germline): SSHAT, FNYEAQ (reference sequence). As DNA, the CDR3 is TGTGCCAGCAGCTTGGATTTTAGGCGGCTGATGGAAATAGGCTTC. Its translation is CASSLDFRRLMEIGF.

The CDR3 sequence: CASSWGTGLFYEQYF. The CDR3 region has the DNA TGTGCCAGCAGCTGGGGGACAGGCCTATTCTACGAGCAGTACTTC. The genes are TRBV11-3 and TRBJ2-7; TRBD1 matches 8 bases. Germline V gene lookup returns CDR1 SGHNT and CDR2 YENEEA. This CDR3 is 15 amino acids long. V was clipped by 4 bases and J by 3 bases; unmatched bases: 8.

The CDR3 coding sequence is TGTGCCGTAACAAGGGGGAGAGAATACGAGCAGTACTTC. Translated, it gives CAVTRGREYEQYF. This chain joins TRBV30 and TRBJ2-7; perhaps TRBD1 as D (6 bases). This CDR3 is built from 13 residues. V was pared by 8 bases and J by 4 bases, with 18 bases between. The germline V gene encodes CDR1 GTSNPN and CDR2 SVGIG (reference sequence).

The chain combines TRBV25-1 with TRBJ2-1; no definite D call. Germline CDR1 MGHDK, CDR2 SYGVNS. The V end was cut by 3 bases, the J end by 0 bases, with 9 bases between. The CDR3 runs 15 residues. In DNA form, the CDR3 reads TGTGCCAGCAGTGAGGGCGGACCCTCCTACAATGAGCAGTTCTTC. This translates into CASSEGGPSYNEQFF.

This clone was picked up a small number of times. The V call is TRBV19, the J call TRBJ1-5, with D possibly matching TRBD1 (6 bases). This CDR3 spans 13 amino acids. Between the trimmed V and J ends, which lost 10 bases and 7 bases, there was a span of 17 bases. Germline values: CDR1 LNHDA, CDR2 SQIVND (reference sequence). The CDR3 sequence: CATKQGYRQPQHF. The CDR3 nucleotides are TGTGCCACCAAACAGGGATACAGACAGCCCCAGCATTTT.

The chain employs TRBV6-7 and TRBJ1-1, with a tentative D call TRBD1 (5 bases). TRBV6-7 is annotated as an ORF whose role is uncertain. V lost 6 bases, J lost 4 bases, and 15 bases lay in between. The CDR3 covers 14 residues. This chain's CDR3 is CASSENGGFTEAFF. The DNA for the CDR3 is TGTGCCAGCAGCGAGAATGGGGGTTTCACTGAAGCTTTCTTT.

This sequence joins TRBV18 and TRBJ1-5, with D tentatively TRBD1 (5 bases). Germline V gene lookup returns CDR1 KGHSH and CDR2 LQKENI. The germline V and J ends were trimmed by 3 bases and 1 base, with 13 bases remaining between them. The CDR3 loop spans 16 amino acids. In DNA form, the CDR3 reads TGTGCCAGCTCACCGTTTACCCGGGGGAGCAATCAGCCCCAGCATTTT. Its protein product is CASSPFTRGSNQPQHF.

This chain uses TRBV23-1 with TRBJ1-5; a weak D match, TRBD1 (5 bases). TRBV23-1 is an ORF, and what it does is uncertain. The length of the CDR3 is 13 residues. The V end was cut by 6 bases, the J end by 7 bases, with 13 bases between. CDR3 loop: CASSFRVGQPQHF. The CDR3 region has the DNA TGCGCCAGCAGCTTCAGGGTTGGGCAGCCCCAGCATTTT.

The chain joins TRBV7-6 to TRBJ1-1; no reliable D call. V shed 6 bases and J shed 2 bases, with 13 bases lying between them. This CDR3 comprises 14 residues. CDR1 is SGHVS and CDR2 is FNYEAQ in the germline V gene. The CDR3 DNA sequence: TGTGCCAGCAGAAGAGGACGGGGAAACACTGAAGCTTTCTTT. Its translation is CASRRGRGNTEAFF. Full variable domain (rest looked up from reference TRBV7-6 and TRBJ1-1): GAGVSQSPRYKVTKRGQDVALRCDPISGHVSLYWYRQALGQGPEFLTYFNYEAQQDKSGLPNDRFSAERPEGSISTLTIQRTEQRDSAMYRCASRRGRGNTEAFFGQGTRLTVV.

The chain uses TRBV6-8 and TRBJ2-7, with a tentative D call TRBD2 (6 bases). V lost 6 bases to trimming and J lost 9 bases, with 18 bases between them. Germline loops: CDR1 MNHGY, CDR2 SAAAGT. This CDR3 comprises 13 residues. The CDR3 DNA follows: TGTGCCAGCAGCCACGGGACTTTTATCGGGCAGTACTTC. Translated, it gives CASSHGTFIGQYF.